The 21 T cell receptor beta chains below were found in one sample sequenced in a study of blood T cell repertoires in COVID-19. Generated by immunoSEQ multiplex PCR, the TCRdb table keeps only in-frame clones and is missing some. The sample consists of about 260,000 clones, about 91% of them appearing once. The sequenced material came from PBMCs or T cells enriched from blood (not recorded which). The receptors were gathered from a woman aged 40 to 50 with acute COVID-19.

The V and J genes are TRBV5-4 and TRBJ1-1, with D uncertain. CDR1 is SGHNT, CDR2 YYREEE, per germline (reference sequence). The CDR3 has 15 amino acids. With 0 bases removed from V and 4 bases from J, the gap between germline ends came to 13 bases. CDR3 loop: CASSLGVGWSTEAFF. DNA for the CDR3: TGTGCCAGCAGCTTGGGGGTCGGGTGGAGCACTGAAGCTTTCTTT.

This clone was observed once. The chain links TRBV7-9 to TRBJ2-7; TRBD2 might be the D (5 bases). The ends were cut back, 3 bases at V and 0 bases at J, with 15 bases in the middle. CDR3 size: 16 residues. The germline CDR1 and CDR2 sequences are SEHNR and FQNEAQ (reference sequence). In DNA form, the CDR3 reads TGTGCCAGCAGCTTCATGCCCACGGCGGGCTCCTACGAGCAGTACTTC. This encodes CASSFMPTAGSYEQYF.

The genes are TRBV19 and TRBJ1-6; a possible D gene is TRBD1 (5 bases). V lost 8 bases to trimming and J lost 14 bases, with 19 bases between them. The V gene's germline CDR1 is LNHDA and CDR2 SQIVND (reference sequence). The CDR3 contains 13 residues. The CDR3 is CASLTSDSQTLHF. CDR3 in DNA: TGTGCCAGTCTCACATCCGACAGCCAAACCCTCCACTTT.

This chain links TRBV24-1 with TRBJ2-2, with a possible D match to TRBD2 (6 bases). Trimming stripped 2 bases from V and 1 base from J, with 10 bases between. The V gene's germline CDR1 is KGHDR and CDR2 SFDVKD. The CDR3 contains 16 residues. Here the CDR3 reads CATSDSRRVNTGELFF. CDR3 coding DNA: TGTGCCACCAGTGATTCGCGGAGGGTGAACACCGGGGAGCTGTTTTTT.

The chain has TRBV28 and TRBJ1-3, with D possibly TRBD1 on 5 matching bases. Looked up from germline, CDR1 is MDHEN and CDR2 is SYDVKM. The CDR3 totals 14 residues. Trimming shortened V by 3 bases and J by 3 bases, and 9 bases separated the two germline ends. CDR3 nucleotide sequence: TGTGCCAGCAGTTTCGGGGACTATGGAAACACCATATATTTT. This encodes CASSFGDYGNTIYF.

This sequence joins TRBV7-6 and TRBJ2-1, with 9 bases fitting TRBD1. This CDR3 is 16 amino acids long. The V segment lost 1 base and the J segment 4 bases; nucleotides outside the gene matches: 5. Germline CDR1 and CDR2: SGHVS and FNYEAQ. CDR3 nucleotides: TGTGCCAGCAGCTTAGGACAGGGGGGATTATACAATGAGCAGTTCTTC. Translation: CASSLGQGGLYNEQFF.

This chain uses TRBV5-1 with TRBJ2-1; possible D gene TRBD2, 6 bases. The CDR3 is made up of 14 amino acids. V gave up 2 bases and J gave up 8 bases, with 14 bases separating them. The germline V gene has CDR1 SGHRS and CDR2 YFSETQ. The CDR3, as DNA: TGCGCCAGCAGCTTTCGCCTAGGGGAGGATGAGCAGTTCTTC. It is translated as CASSFRLGEDEQFF.

The genes are TRBV6-5 and TRBJ1-2; D might be TRBD1 (6 bases). CDR1 MNHEY and CDR2 SVGAGI come from the germline V gene. This CDR3 contains 14 residues. Deletions cut 6 bases from V and 0 bases from J, with 11 bases between. The CDR3 sequence: CASRTGWANYGYTF. CDR3 DNA: TGTGCCAGCAGGACAGGATGGGCTAACTATGGCTACACCTTC.

This CDR3 is CASSFDSYTEAFF. The CDR3 region has the DNA TGTGCCAGCAGTTTTGACAGTTACACTGAAGCTTTCTTT. The rearrangement joins TRBV12-3 or TRBV12-4 to TRBJ1-1; D possibly corresponds to TRBD1 (5 bases). This CDR3 comprises 13 residues. The V gene lost 3 bases and the J gene lost 3 bases, with 8 bases spanning the gap.

The V call is TRBV29-1, the J call TRBJ1-3; no clear D gene. Between the trimmed V and J ends, which lost 3 bases and 6 bases, there was a span of 6 bases. Germline CDR1 SQVTM, CDR2 ANQGSEA. The CDR3 is made up of 11 amino acids. This chain's CDR3 is CSVEFQNTIYF. The CDR3 DNA is TGCAGCGTTGAGTTCCAAAACACCATATATTTT.

V gene TRBV27 combines with J gene TRBJ2-7, with D perhaps TRBD2 (5 bases). The CDR3 sequence is 13 residues long. V gave up 7 bases and J gave up 1 base, with 11 bases separating them. CDR1 is MNHEY and CDR2 is SMNVEV in the germline V gene (reference sequence). CDR3 in amino acids: CASNCSGSYEQYF. Written as DNA, the CDR3 is TGTGCCAGCAACTGTTCGGGATCCTACGAGCAGTACTTC.

The chain links TRBV6-5 to TRBJ2-1; 11 nucleotides agree with TRBD2. CDR3 length: 15 residues. The germline V gene encodes CDR1 MNHEY and CDR2 SVGAGI. This chain's CDR3 is CATPTPGLADNEQFF. CDR3 DNA: TGTGCTACTCCGACCCCGGGACTAGCGGACAATGAGCAGTTCTTC.

V gene TRBV7-9 combines with J gene TRBJ2-7; 9 bases are shared with TRBD2. The V gene's germline CDR1 is SEHNR and CDR2 FQNEAQ (reference sequence). The CDR3 totals 15 residues. V lost 5 bases and J lost 2; bases outside the gene matches: 7. In DNA form, the CDR3 reads TGTGCCAGCAGCCCTAGCGGGATTAGCACCTACGAGCAGTACTTC. Translation: CASSPSGISTYEQYF.

The chain couples TRBV19 to TRBJ1-1; 7 bases are a match to TRBD1. V was pared by 8 bases and J by 0 bases, with 3 bases of the junction left unmatched. Germline CDR1 and CDR2: LNHDA and SQIVND (reference sequence). The CDR3 loop spans 13 amino acids. The CDR3: CASRDSLNTEAFF. The DNA of the CDR3 is TGTGCCAGTCGGGACAGTTTGAACACTGAAGCTTTCTTT. The entire variable domain, with the rest obtained from reference TRBV19 and TRBJ1-1, is as follows: DGGITQSPKYLFRKEGQNVTLSCEQNLNHDAMYWYRQDPGQGLRLIYYSQIVNDFQKGDIAEGYSVSREKKESFPLTVTSAQKNPTAFYLCASRDSLNTEAFFGQGTRLTVV.

The chain couples TRBV9 to TRBJ1-1, with D possibly being TRBD1 (5 bases). This CDR3 is built from 15 residues. The germline CDR1 and CDR2 sequences are SGDLS and YYNGEE. V gave up 0 bases and J gave up 5 bases, with 14 bases separating them. The CDR3 is CASSVEARGGTEAFF. DNA of the CDR3: TGTGCCAGCAGCGTAGAGGCGAGGGGAGGGACTGAAGCTTTCTTT.

The J gene is TRBJ2-5, the V gene TRBV12-5; 12 positions agree with TRBD1. The CDR3 loop spans 14 amino acids. The germline CDR1 and CDR2 sequences are LGHNT and FRNRAP. The V segment lost 7 bases and the J segment 4 bases; nucleotides outside the gene matches: 4. CDR3 bases: TGTGCTAGTGCCCTGGGACAGGGGGCAGAGACCCAGTACTTC. This codes for CASALGQGAETQYF.

This chain uses TRBV19 with TRBJ1-2; D call uncertain. Trimming took 0 bases from V and 0 from J, leaving 8 bases between them. Germline V CDR1 and CDR2: LNHDA, SQIVND (reference sequence). This CDR3 contains 15 residues. CDR3: CASSIEGSTNYGYTF. The CDR3 region has the DNA TGTGCCAGTAGTATAGAGGGCAGTACTAACTATGGCTACACCTTC.

The CDR3 reads CASSISSGSVNEQYF. The CDR3 DNA reads TGCGCCAGCAGCATTTCTAGCGGGAGTGTGAACGAGCAGTACTTC. This chain links TRBV5-1 with TRBJ2-7; 10 nucleotides align to TRBD2. CDR3 size: 15 residues. Germline V gene data show CDR1 as SGHRS and CDR2 as YFSETQ. With V trimmed by 4 bases and J by 5 bases, 9 bases remained unmatched.

In its sample, this clone was seen once. The chain links TRBV6-5 to TRBJ1-3, with D maybe TRBD1 (5 bases). Germline lookup yields CDR1 MNHEY and CDR2 SVGAGI. The ends were cut back, 3 bases at V and 4 bases at J, with 13 bases in the middle. CDR3 length: 15 residues. This CDR3 reads CASSYQGPAGNTIYF. The CDR3 nucleotides are TGTGCCAGCAGTTATCAGGGTCCGGCGGGAAACACCATATATTTT.

The chain employs TRBV15 and TRBJ1-2; TRBD1 agrees at 8 bases. The trim removed 4 bases at V and 8 bases at J, leaving 3 bases unmatched. This CDR3 region has 12 residues. From germline, CDR1 is LNHNV and CDR2 YYDKDF (reference sequence). For the CDR3, the DNA is TGTGCCACCAGCATACAGGGGGAAGGCTACACCTTC. Its translation: CATSIQGEGYTF.

V usage is TRBV28 and J usage is TRBJ2-3; 7 positions match TRBD1. The CDR3 spans 13 residues. Losses at the gene ends were 6 bases for V and 6 bases for J; bases not matched to a gene: 6. Per germline, CDR1 MDHEN and CDR2 SYDVKM. CDR3 protein: CASRNRGLDTQYF. The CDR3 DNA reads as TGTGCCAGCAGAAACAGGGGTCTCGATACGCAGTATTTT.